The present T cell receptor (beta chain) was sequenced within a study of siplizumab effects on memory and regulatory T cells (dated by TCRdb to the late 2010s). For context, the study as a whole: The study examined how the anti-CD2 antibody siplizumab affects alloreactive T-cell subsets in allogeneic mixed lymphocyte reactions built from human PBMCs.

Overall study outcomes, separate from this receptor: A naive or memory phenotype could not be assigned to roughly 75-97% of proliferating CD4+ or CD8+ clones. Because sequences below about 10^-5 frequency were poorly captured, only a minor fraction of alloreactive clones could be mapped to unstimulated subsets. Compared with memory T cells, unstimulated naive T cells appeared more diverse, and naive cells seemed to make a substantial contribution to the alloresponse. The suppressive function of proliferating Tregs from siplizumab cultures was not functionally confirmed. Of the alloreactive CD4+ clones that could be mapped, the Treg-derived share averaged about 67% with siplizumab compared with 25% to 30% in control reactions. Siplizumab significantly lowered the cumulative frequency of alloreactive sequences that could be traced to unstimulated CD4+ memory T cells.

The library was built by means of the immunoSEQ multiplex PCR assay. Some 100,000 TCR templates per sample were assayed by the deep sequencing platform. Genomic DNA extracted from sorted T cells was used for TCRbeta CDR3 sequencing. Regarding the original processing steps: The R programming language was used for clonal analysis of the TCRbeta CDR3 data. Unstimulated samples were compared with post-reaction CFSE-low samples to define alloreactive CD4+ and CD8+ clones. Alloreactive CD4+ clones were assigned to regulatory or non-regulatory origin by matching sequences to sorted unstimulated Treg and non-Treg repertoires. Sourced from immuneACCESS, this table was stored by TCRdb with only in-frame sequences that have V and J called. A share of the clones is absent; for the studies checked, an unresolved V gene accounts for under half, and the remainder has no known explanation. The DNA gave D and trimming, while V, J and clone size come from that table. Here the sample has some 73,000 clones; 93% occur a single time. Of the sample, 4% to 5.5% is held by the ten largest clones.

Sorted unstimulated T cells and proliferating T cells recovered from mixed lymphocyte reactions were subjected to TCRbeta CDR3 sequencing. Fresh whole blood from fewer than 11 HLA-typed healthy donors was used to isolate PBMCs. Comments on this clone: Its specific antigen is unknown. No clone much larger than this one lies a single base away; base qualities are absent.

The germline V gene gives CDR1 as SGHTA and CDR2 as FQGNSA. The CDR3 covers 13 residues, taking in both the cysteine and the phenylalanine. The sequence is cut down to CDR3 DNA, 39 bases in frame from base 1. V and J lose 3 bases and 3 bases, and a span of 6 bases separates them. Material for sequencing was CD8+ T cells sorted from blood. The chain joins TRBV7-2 to TRBJ1-5, and perhaps TRBD1 as D gene, on 5 matching bases. The sequence came from a human donor in good health. The nucleotides read TGTGCCAGCAGCTTGGGGGTCAATCAGCCCCAGCATTTT. Translation gives CASSLGVNQPQHF.